This TCR beta chain was captured in a study of regulatory T cells in long-lasting Graves disease. The wider study: Graves' patients who were just diagnosed had used antithyroid drugs for under 3 months.

Through Arm-PCR of CDR3 regions and iRepertoire HTBI primers, TCR beta libraries were built. MiXCR, run by TCRdb on the multiplex PCR reads, gives a single entry per CDR3 protein. The data show 400,000 to 550,000 distinct CDR3 sequences, with about 15% seen just once and around 10% held by the top ten. This clonotype was recorded at least ten times. J gave up 8 bases and V 3 bases, and 7 bases lay outside the gene matches. The CDR3 is 14 residues long. Germline CDR1 MNHEY, CDR2 SMNVEV (reference sequence). Time point: newly diagnosed GD, antithyroid drugs for less than 3 months. With RNA extracted from PBMCs as input, the TCR library was made. An endocrinology department in Xi'an, China, recruited the patients. This same sample was also part of a study on T cells in Graves' hyperthyroidism and ophthalmopathy.

Sequenced material: peripheral blood mononuclear cells (PBMCs), taken at new diagnosis, from a patient treated with antithyroid drugs. This sequence joins TRBV27 and TRBJ1-5, with TRBD1 identical over 7 bases. The origin of this receptor is a woman aged 30 to 39 with Graves disease. CDR3 amino acids: CASSLGTAFKPQHF. The CDR3 bases are TGTGCCAGCAGTTTGGGGACAGCTTTTAAGCCCCAGCATTTT.